This T cell receptor beta chain is drawn from a study of shared clonotypes between healthy human individuals. Participating donors were healthy, HIV-negative adults free of recent acute infections or vaccinations. CD4+ cells yielded CD45RA+ naive and CD45RA-negative memory subsets. The authors ran the assay at deep level. Measured with immunoSEQ multiplex PCR; TCRdb has only the in-frame clones, and not every one. The data contain about 230,000 clones, approximately 65% of them singletons. Germline assignment: CDR1 MGHDK and CDR2 SYGVNS. This CDR3 region has 13 residues. V dropped 5 bases and J dropped 5; count of bases not matched to a gene: 2. This clone was observed a single time.

The sequence derives from a man younger than 45 in good health. Sequencing was carried out using memory CD4+ T cells sorted from blood. Subset of the sample: CD45RA-negative fraction. The chain has TRBV25-1 and TRBJ2-4, with 8 bases lining up with TRBD1. The chain's CDR3 is CASSTDRENIQYF. DNA for the CDR3: TGTGCCAGCAGTACGGACAGGGAAAACATTCAGTACTTC.